Each of the 3 T cell receptor beta chains below was sequenced from the same sample in a study of a mutant IDH1 vaccine in newly diagnosed glioma. Assay: immunoSEQ multiplex PCR; the TCRdb copy retains only in-frame clones and omits some. The repertoire holds about 88,000 clones, with over 70% as singletons. Time point described: baseline, week 1 (first vaccination visit). Treatment of the sample: pre-vaccination baseline after standard-of-care therapy. The specimen was PBMCs, collected from a glioma patient treated with radiotherapy, temozolomide or both. The receptors were gathered from a man aged 40-49 years with glioma. Some clones in this sample may be carry-over from other donors' samples.

The rearrangement uses TRBV13 and TRBJ1-1; D call uncertain. The CDR3 length is 15 residues. The germline V and J ends were trimmed by 2 bases and 1 base, with 11 bases remaining between them. Germline assignment: CDR1 PRHDT and CDR2 FYEKMQ (reference sequence). The CDR3 coding sequence is TGTGCCAGCAGCTTAAAGCAGCGGGGGAACACTGAAGCTTTCTTT. It yields the protein CASSLKQRGNTEAFF.

This clone showed up just a few times. The chain employs TRBV6-1 and TRBJ1-2; a possible D gene is TRBD1 (5 bases). Trimming removed 2 bases from V and 7 bases from J, with 17 bases in between. The CDR3 runs 15 residues. Germline-derived CDR1 and CDR2 are MNHNS and SASEGT. CDR3 nucleotides: TGTGCCAGCAGTGAATGGGGGGACGCATGGAGTGGCTACACCTTC. Its translation: CASSEWGDAWSGYTF.

This CDR3 is CAIRQIPGRQNTEAFF. In nucleotides, the CDR3 is TGTGCCATCAGACAAATACCGGGACGGCAGAACACTGAAGCTTTCTTT. This chain links TRBV10-3 with TRBJ1-1, with D maybe TRBD1 (5 bases). The CDR3 extends over 16 amino acids. The germline V gene has CDR1 ENHRY and CDR2 SYGVKD. V was cut by 6 bases and J by 1 base, with 18 bases left in between.